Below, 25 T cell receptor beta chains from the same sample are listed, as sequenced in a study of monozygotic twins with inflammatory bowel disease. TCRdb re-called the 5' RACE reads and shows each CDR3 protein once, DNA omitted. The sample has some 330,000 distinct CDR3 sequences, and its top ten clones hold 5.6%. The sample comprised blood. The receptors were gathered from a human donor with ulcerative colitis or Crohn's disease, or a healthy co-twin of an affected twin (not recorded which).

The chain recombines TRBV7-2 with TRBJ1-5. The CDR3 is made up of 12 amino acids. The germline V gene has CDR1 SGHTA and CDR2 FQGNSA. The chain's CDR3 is CASSLDLSPQHF.

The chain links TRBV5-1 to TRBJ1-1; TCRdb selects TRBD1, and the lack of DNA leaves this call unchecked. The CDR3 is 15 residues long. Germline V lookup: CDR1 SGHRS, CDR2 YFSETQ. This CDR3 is CASSPGDKGGTEAFF.

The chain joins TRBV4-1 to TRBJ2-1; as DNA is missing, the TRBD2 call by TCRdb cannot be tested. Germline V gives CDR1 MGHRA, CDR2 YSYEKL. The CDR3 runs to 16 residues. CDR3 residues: CASSQFTSADVYEQFF.

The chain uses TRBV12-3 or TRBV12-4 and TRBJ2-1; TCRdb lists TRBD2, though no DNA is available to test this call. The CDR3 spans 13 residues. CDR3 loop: CASSTLAGNEQFF.

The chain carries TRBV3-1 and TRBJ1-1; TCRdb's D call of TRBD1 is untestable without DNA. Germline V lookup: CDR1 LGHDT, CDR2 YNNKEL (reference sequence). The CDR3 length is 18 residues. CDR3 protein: CASSQEGVFRGSVTEAFF.

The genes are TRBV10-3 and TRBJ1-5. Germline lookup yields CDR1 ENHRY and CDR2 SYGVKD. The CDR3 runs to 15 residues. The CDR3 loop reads CAISESTVSNQPQHF.

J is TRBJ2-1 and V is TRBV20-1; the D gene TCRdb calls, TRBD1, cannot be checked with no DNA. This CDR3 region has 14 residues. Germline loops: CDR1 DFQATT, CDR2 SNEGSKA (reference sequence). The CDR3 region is CSARVGTGNNEQFF.

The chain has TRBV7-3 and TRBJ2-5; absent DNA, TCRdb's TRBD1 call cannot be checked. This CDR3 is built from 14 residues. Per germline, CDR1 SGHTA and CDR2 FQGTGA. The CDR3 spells CASSLIESPGHWNF.

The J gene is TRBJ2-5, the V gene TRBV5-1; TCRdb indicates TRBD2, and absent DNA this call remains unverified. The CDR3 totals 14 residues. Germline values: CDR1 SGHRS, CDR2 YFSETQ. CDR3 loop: CASSSGLSQETQYF.

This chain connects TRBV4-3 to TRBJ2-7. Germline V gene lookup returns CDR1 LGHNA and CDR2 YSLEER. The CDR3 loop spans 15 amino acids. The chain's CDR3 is CASSQDRAPRYEQYF.

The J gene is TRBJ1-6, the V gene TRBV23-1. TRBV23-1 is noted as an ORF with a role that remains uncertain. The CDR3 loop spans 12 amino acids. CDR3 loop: CASSPLASPLHF.

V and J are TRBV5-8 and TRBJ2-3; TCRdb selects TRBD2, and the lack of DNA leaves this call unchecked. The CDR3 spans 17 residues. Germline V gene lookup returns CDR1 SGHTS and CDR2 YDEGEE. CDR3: CASGPGTSGWGTDTQYF.

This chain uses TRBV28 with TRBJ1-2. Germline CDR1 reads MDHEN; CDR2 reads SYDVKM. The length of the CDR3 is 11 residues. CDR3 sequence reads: CASSSFGLSTF.

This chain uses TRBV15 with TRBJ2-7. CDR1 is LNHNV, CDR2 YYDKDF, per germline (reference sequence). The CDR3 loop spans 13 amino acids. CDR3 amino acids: CATSRDLVPEQYF.

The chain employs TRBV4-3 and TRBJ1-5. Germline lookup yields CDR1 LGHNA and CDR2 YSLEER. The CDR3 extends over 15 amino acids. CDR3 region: CASSQDSTENQPQHF.

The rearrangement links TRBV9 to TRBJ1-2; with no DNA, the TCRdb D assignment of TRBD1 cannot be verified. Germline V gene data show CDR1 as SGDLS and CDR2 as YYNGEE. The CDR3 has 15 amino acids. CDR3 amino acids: CASSSTRGVLAGYTF.

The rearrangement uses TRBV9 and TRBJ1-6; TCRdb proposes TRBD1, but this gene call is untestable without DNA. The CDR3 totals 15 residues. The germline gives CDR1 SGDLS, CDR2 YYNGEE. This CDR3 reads CASSVEDRTNSPLHF.

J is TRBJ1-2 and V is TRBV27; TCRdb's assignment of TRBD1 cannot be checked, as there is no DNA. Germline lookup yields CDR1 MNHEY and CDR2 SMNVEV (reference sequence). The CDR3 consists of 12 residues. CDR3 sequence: CASSSQGYGYTF.

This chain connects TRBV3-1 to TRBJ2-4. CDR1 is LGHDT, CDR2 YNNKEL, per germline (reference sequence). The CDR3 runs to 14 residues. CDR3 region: CASSQKVDGSIQYF.

The CDR3 region is CASSRSAATLIPGELFF. The chain has TRBV4-1 and TRBJ2-2. CDR1 and CDR2 from the germline V gene are MGHRA and YSYEKL. This CDR3 comprises 17 residues.

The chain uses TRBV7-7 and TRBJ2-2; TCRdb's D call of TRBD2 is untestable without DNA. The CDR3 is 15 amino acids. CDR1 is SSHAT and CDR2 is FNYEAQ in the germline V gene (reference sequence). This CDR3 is CASSESSQNTGELFF.

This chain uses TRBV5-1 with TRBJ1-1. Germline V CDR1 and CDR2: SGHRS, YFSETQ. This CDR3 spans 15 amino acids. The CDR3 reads CASSLSPIGDTEAFF.

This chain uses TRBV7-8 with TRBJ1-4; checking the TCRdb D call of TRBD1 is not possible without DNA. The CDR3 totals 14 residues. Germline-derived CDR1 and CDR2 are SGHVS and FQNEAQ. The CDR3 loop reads CASSLRTEIEKLFF.

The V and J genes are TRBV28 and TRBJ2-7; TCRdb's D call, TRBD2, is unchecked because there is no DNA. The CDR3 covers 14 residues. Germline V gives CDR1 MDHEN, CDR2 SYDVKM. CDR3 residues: CASRWTSGTYEQYF.

CDR3 region: CASSEGPRGTEAFF. The rearrangement uses TRBV10-2 and TRBJ1-1; TCRdb's D gene call, TRBD1, goes unchecked for lack of DNA. Germline lookup yields CDR1 WSHSY and CDR2 SAAADI. This CDR3 has 14 residues.